This T cell receptor (beta chain) originates from a study of neurological immune-mediated disorders. This CDR3 is 14 amino acids long. Germline V gene lookup returns CDR1 SGHDT and CDR2 YYEEEE. Trimming shortened V by 0 bases and J by 3 bases, and 7 bases separated the two germline ends. Many counts were recorded for this clonotype. Synthesis of cDNA used 5'RACE (with 10-nucleotide random UMIs). MiXCR, run by TCRdb on the 5' RACE reads, gives a single entry per CDR3 protein. The sample contains tens of thousands of distinct CDR3 sequences, 10% to 13% of which appear only once. The chain employs TRBV5-6 and TRBJ1-5, with D possibly matching TRBD1 (6 bases). This clonotype originated in a middle-aged man in good health. Sequenced sample: PBMCs. The CDR3 sequence: CASSLGQVNQPQHF. The CDR3 DNA sequence: TGTGCCAGCAGCTTGGGACAGGTCAATCAGCCCCAGCATTTT.